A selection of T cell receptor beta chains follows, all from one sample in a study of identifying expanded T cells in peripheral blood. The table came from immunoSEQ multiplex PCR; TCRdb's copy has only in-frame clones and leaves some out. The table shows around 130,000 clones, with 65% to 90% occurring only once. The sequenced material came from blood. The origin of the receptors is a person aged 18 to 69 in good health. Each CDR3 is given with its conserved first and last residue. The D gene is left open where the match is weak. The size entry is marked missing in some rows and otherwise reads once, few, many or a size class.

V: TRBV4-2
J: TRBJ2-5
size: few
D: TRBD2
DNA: TGTGCCAGCAGCCAGGGTCGGGCGGGGGGACAAGAGACCCAGTACTTC
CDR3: CASSQGRAGGQETQYF

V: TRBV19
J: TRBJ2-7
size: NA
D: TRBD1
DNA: TGTGCCAGTAGGGGGACCGGGACAGCCATTTACGAGCAGTACTTC
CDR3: CASRGTGTAIYEQYF

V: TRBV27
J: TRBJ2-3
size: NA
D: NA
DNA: TGTGCCAGCAGACTCAAACCCCCCGGGACAGATACGCAGTATTTT
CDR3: CASRLKPPGTDTQYF

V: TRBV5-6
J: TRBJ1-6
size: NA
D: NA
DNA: TGTGCCAGCAGCTTGGAGGGCATCAAGGGTAATTCACCCCTCCACTTT
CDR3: CASSLEGIKGNSPLHF

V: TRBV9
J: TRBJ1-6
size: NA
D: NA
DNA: TGTGCCAGCAGCGGGGAGACAGTAAATTCACCCCTCCACTTT
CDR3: CASSGETVNSPLHF

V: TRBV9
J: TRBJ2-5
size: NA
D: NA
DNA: TGTGCCAGCAGCGAGTGGGACTTCCAAGAGACCCAGTACTTC
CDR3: CASSEWDFQETQYF

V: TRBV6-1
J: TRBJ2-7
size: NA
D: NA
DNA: TGTGCCAGCAGTGAACCGCGCTTGGATGGGGAGCAGTACTTC
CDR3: CASSEPRLDGEQYF

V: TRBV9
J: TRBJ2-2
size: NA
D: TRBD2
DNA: TGTGCCAGCAGCGACGCGGGGGGGCGGAACACCGGGGAGCTGTTTTTT
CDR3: CASSDAGGRNTGELFF

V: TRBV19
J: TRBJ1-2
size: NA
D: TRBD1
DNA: TGTGCCAGTAGTATTGCAGACAGGGGTGACTATGGCTACACCTTC
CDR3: CASSIADRGDYGYTF

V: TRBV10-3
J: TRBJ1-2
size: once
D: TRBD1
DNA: TGTGCCACCAATGGACAGGGGGCGGATGGCTACACCTTC
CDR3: CATNGQGADGYTF

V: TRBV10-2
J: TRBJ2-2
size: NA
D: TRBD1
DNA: TGCGCCAGCAGTGGAAAGGGGGCCACCGGGGAGCTGTTTTTT
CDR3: CASSGKGATGELFF

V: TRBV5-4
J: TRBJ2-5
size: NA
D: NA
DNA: TGTGCCAGCAGCCTACAGTCAACCCAAGAGACCCAGTACTTC
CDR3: CASSLQSTQETQYF

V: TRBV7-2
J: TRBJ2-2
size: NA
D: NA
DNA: TGTGCCAGCAGCCTGCAGGGGGGGCCGGTCGGGGAGCTGTTTTTT
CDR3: CASSLQGGPVGELFF

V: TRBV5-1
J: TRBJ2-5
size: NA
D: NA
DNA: TGCGCCAGCAGAGGGGAAGAGACCCAGTACTTC
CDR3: CASRGEETQYF

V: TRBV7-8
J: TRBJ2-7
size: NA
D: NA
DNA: TGTGCCAGCAGCTTACCCACAAACTACGAGCAGTACTTC
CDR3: CASSLPTNYEQYF

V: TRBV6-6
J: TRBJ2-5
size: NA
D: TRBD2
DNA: TGTGCCAGCGGCGGGGGGAGAGAGACCCAGTACTTC
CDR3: CASGGGRETQYF

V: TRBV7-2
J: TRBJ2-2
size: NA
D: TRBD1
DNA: TGTGCCAGCAGCTTCGGACAGGTTAACACCGGGGAGCTGTTTTTT
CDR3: CASSFGQVNTGELFF

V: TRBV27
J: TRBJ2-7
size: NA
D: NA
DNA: TGTGCCAGCAGTTCCCTTTTCGGGGGTTACGAGCAGTACTTC
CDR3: CASSSLFGGYEQYF

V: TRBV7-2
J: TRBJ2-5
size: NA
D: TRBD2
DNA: TGTGCCAGCAGCTCGACCGGGACTAGCGGGGGCGGTAAGACCCAGTACTTC
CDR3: CASSSTGTSGGGKTQYF

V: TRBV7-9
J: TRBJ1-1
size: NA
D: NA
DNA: TGTGCCAGCAGCTTATCCGGGATGAACACTGAAGCTTTCTTT
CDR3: CASSLSGMNTEAFF

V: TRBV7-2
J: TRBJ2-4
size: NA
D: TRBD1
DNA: TGTGCCAGCAGCCCCCGGACAGGGCAAAACATTCAGTACTTC
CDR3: CASSPRTGQNIQYF

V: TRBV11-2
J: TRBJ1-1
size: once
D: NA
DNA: TGTGCCAGCAGCCCCCTGGCGAACACTGAAGCTTTCTTT
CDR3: CASSPLANTEAFF

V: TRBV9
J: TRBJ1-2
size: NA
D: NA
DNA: TGTGCCAGCAGCGTAGGGCGGTTAGAAGCAAGTGGCTACACCTTC
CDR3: CASSVGRLEASGYTF

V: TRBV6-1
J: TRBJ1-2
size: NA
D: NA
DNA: TGTGCCAGCAGTGGGATGATCTACCGGGACTCCTTTCGGGACTATGGCTACACCTTC
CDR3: CASSGMIYRDSFRDYGYTF

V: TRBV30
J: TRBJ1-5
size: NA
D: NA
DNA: TGTGCCTGGGCCAGGGAAGTGAGTCAGCCCCAGCATTTT
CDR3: CAWAREVSQPQHF

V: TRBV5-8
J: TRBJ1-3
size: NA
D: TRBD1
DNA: TGTGCCAGCAGCTTCACAGGGGCCCTCTCTGGAAACACCATATATTTT
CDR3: CASSFTGALSGNTIYF

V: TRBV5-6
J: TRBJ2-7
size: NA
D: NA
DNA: TGTGCCAGCAGCCCGACAGGACTAACCTACGAGCAGTACTTC
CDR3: CASSPTGLTYEQYF

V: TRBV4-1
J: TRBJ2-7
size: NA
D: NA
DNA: TGCGCCAGCAGCCAAGTGGGACAGCGGGTGAAGGAGCAGTACTTC
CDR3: CASSQVGQRVKEQYF

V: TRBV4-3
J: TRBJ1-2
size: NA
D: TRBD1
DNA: TGCGCCAGCAGCCAAACGTCCGGGACAGGGTATGGCTACACCTTC
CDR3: CASSQTSGTGYGYTF

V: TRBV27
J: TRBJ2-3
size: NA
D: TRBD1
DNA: TGTGCCAGCAGTGGGCCGGGACAGGGAGCAGATACGCAGTATTTT
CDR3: CASSGPGQGADTQYF

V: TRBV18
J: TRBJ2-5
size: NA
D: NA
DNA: TGTGCCAGCTCATCTGGCGCAGGGGCCATGGAGACCCAGTACTTC
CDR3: CASSSGAGAMETQYF

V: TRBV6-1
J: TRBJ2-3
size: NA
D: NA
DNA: TGTGCCATCACCCTTGATTATAGCACAGATACGCAGTATTTT
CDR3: CAITLDYSTDTQYF

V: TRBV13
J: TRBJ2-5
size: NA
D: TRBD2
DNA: TGTGCCAGCAGCTTTAGACTAGCGGGAGGCTTGGAGACCCAGTACTTC
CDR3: CASSFRLAGGLETQYF

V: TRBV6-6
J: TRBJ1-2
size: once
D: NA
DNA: TGTGCCAGCAGTTGGGGACTTAGGGGGGGCTACACCTTC
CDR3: CASSWGLRGGYTF

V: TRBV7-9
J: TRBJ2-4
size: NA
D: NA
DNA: TGTGCCAGCAGCGCCCCCCCCGGGCAGCTCAAAAACATTCAGTACTTC
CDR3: CASSAPPGQLKNIQYF

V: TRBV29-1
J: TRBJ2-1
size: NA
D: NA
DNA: TGCAGCGTTGAAAGGGACCTCAGGGGCAATGAGCAGTTCTTC
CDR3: CSVERDLRGNEQFF

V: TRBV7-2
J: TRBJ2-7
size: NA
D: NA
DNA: TGTGCCAGCACCCCCTCCTCCGGGATCTTCCACGAGCAGTACTTC
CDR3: CASTPSSGIFHEQYF

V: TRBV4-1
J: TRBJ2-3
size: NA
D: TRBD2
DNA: TGCGCCAGCAGCCCCTATGTCGGTAGCGGGGCCGAAGATACGCAGTATTTT
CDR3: CASSPYVGSGAEDTQYF

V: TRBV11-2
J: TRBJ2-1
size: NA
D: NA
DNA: TGTGCCAGCAGCACCGGGGTTCGTGAGCAGTTCTTC
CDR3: CASSTGVREQFF

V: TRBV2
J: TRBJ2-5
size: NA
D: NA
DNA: TGTGCCAGCAGTGGGATAAGCGCTCAAGAGACCCAGTACTTC
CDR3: CASSGISAQETQYF

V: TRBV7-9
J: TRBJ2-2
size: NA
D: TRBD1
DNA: TGTGCCAGCAGCCCGACGGAAGGGACAGGCTCCGGGGAGCTGTTTTTT
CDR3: CASSPTEGTGSGELFF

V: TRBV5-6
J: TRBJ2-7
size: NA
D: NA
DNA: TGTGCCAGCAGCTTCGCGGACGAGCAGTACTTC
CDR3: CASSFADEQYF

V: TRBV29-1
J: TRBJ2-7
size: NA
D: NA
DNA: TGCAGCGTTTTGCGGGGGCTAAGCTCCTACGAGCAGTACTTC
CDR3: CSVLRGLSSYEQYF

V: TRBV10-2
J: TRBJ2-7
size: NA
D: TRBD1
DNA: TGCGCCAGCAGATCCGGGACAGATGGCTACGAGCAGTACTTC
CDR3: CASRSGTDGYEQYF

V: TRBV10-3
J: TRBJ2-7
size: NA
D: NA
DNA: TGTGCCATCAGTGAGCCCGACAGGTCGGACGTCGAGCAGTACTTC
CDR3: CAISEPDRSDVEQYF

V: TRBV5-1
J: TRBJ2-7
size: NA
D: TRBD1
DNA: TGCGCCAGCAGCTTGAGCGGACAGGGGCCGGGGGAGCAGTACTTC
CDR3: CASSLSGQGPGEQYF

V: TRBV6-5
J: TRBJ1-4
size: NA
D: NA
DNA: TGTGCCAGCGCGCCAGGGTATGGAGATGAAAAACTGTTTTTT
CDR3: CASAPGYGDEKLFF

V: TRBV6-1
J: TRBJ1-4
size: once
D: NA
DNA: TGTGCCAGCAGGGCCACGGACGGGGAAAAACTGTTTTTT
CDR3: CASRATDGEKLFF

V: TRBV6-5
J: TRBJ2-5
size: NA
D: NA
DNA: TGTGCCAGCAGCCCGGACAGACAAGAGACCCAGTACTTC
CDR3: CASSPDRQETQYF

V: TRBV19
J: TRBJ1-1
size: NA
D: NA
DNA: TGTGCCAGTACCCATACCCCCGGGGGGGCCACTGAAGCTTTCTTT
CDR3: CASTHTPGGATEAFF

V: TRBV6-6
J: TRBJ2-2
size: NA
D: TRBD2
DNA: TGTGCCAGCAGACCGAGCGGGGCGAACACCGGGGAGCTGTTTTTT
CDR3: CASRPSGANTGELFF

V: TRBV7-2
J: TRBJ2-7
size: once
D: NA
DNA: TGTGCCAGCAGCTTAACGACAGGACTCTACGAGCAGTACTTC
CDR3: CASSLTTGLYEQYF

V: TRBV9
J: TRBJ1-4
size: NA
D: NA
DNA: TGTGCCAGCAGCGCAGATGGACACAATGAAAAACTGTTTTTT
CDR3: CASSADGHNEKLFF

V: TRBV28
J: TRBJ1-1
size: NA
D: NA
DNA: TGTGCCAGCACCTTAGCGGGGGCGGGAGCTTTCTTT
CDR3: CASTLAGAGAFF

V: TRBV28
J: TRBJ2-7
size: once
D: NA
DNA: TGTGCCAGCAGCTCAGGGGTCCCCGAGCAGTACTTC
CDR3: CASSSGVPEQYF

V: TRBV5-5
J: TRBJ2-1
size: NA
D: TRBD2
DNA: TGTGCCAGCAGCTTGGTTCCGGGACTAGGAGGGAATGAGCAGTTCTTC
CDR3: CASSLVPGLGGNEQFF

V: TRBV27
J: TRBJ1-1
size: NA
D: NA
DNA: TGTGCCAGCAGTTTAGTTACTACAGGTCCGGTGAACACTGAAGCTTTCTTT
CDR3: CASSLVTTGPVNTEAFF

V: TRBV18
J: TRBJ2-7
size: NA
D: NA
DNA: TGTGCCAGCTCACCACCCTCCCAGATCTCCTACGAGCAGTACTTC
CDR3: CASSPPSQISYEQYF